These 14 T cell receptor beta chains were sequenced from one sample in a study of CD8 T cells in ankylosing spondylitis. Study conclusions and caveats: A TCR beta motif of fewer than ten highly homologous variants seemed to mark ankylosing spondylitis blood.

In TCRdb, the 5' RACE reads were re-called with MiXCR into one record per CDR3 protein. The sample lists 650,000 to 800,000 distinct CDR3 sequences, 15% to 20% occurring once. Antigens for these TCRs are unknown. Input material: blood, either unsorted or a sorted T cell fraction (not recorded which). The receptors were gathered from a male donor with ankylosing spondylitis.

This chain connects TRBV4-2 to TRBJ2-7; D perhaps matches TRBD2 (5 bases). CDR3 size: 12 residues. The V gene's germline CDR1 is LGHNA and CDR2 YNFKEQ. V lost 6 bases, J lost 6 bases, and 12 bases lay in between. CDR3 amino acids: CASRHGDGEQYF. CDR3 sequence (DNA): TGTGCCAGCAGGCACGGGGATGGCGAGCAGTACTTC.

This clonotype was seen a handful of times. The chain links TRBV24-1 to TRBJ2-1; D is unresolved. This CDR3 has 13 residues. V was cut by 6 bases and J by 2 bases, with 7 bases left in between. CDR1 is KGHDR, CDR2 SFDVKD, per germline. The CDR3 sequence: CATSYGPYNEQFF. The CDR3 DNA sequence: TGTGCCACCAGTTACGGCCCCTACAATGAGCAGTTCTTC.

This chain links TRBV5-1 with TRBJ2-1, with 10 bases fitting TRBD2. Losses at the gene ends were 4 bases for V and 5 bases for J; bases not matched to a gene: 6. The CDR3 has 15 amino acids. Germline lookup yields CDR1 SGHRS and CDR2 YFSETQ. The CDR3 loop reads CASSGGTSENNEQFF. The DNA for the CDR3 is TGCGCCAGCAGCGGCGGGACTAGCGAGAACAATGAGCAGTTCTTC.

V gene TRBV6-5 combines with J gene TRBJ2-2, with 10 bases that match TRBD2. The germline V gene encodes CDR1 MNHEY and CDR2 SVGAGI. The CDR3 is made up of 17 amino acids. The V and J ends lost 4 bases and 5 bases, in that order; junction bases with no gene match: 10. CDR3 bases: TGTGCCAGCAGTTCCGCCGCTAGCGGGAGAAGGACCGGGGAGCTGTTTTTT. This codes for CASSSAASGRRTGELFF.

This clonotype has just a few counts. This rearrangement joins TRBV7-9 to TRBJ1-1, with D unresolved. Trimming left V 1 base short and J 7 bases short, with 10 bases between. Germline CDR1 is SEHNR and CDR2 is FQNEAQ (reference sequence). The CDR3 consists of 13 residues. CDR3 sequence (DNA): TGTGCCAGCAGCTTAGGTGGGCAAAATGAAGCTTTCTTT. Its protein is CASSLGGQNEAFF.

A few counts support this clonotype. This chain joins TRBV20-1 and TRBJ2-1; D ambiguous. The germline V gene encodes CDR1 DFQATT and CDR2 SNEGSKA (reference sequence). Trimming left V 7 bases short and J 8 bases short, with 15 bases between. There are 12 residues in the CDR3. The CDR3 spells CSVDGPRDEQFF. The DNA of the CDR3 is TGCAGTGTTGACGGGCCTCGGGATGAGCAGTTCTTC.

This clonotype was counted ten times or more. The J gene is TRBJ1-2, the V gene TRBV29-1, with 9 nucleotides matching TRBD1. CDR1 is SQVTM, CDR2 ANQGSEA, per germline. The CDR3 has 11 residues. The V gene end was trimmed by 6 bases and the J gene end by 8 bases; junction bases not matched to a gene: 4. This CDR3 reads CSVQGAGGYTF. The CDR3 DNA is TGCAGCGTACAGGGGGCCGGGGGCTACACCTTC.

This clonotype was counted only a few times. The chain carries TRBV4-2 and TRBJ1-1; TRBD1 matches at 8 bases. The CDR3 is made up of 14 amino acids. Per germline, CDR1 LGHNA and CDR2 YNFKEQ. Unmatched junction bases numbered 9, after V lost 0 bases and J lost 12 bases. The CDR3 region is CASSQEGTGKVTFF. The CDR3 nucleotides are TGTGCCAGCAGCCAAGAAGGGACAGGAAAGGTAACTTTCTTT.

The chain has TRBV5-1 and TRBJ2-3; possibly TRBD2 for D (5 bases). In germline, CDR1 is SGHRS, CDR2 YFSETQ. This CDR3 region has 16 residues. Trimming left V 4 bases short and J 0 bases short, with 15 bases between. CDR3 coding DNA: TGCGCCAGCAGCCCCCACCTACTAGGAAGCACAGATACGCAGTATTTT. It translates to CASSPHLLGSTDTQYF.

This clonotype was counted many times. This rearrangement joins TRBV29-1 to TRBJ2-7; D is unresolved. Deletions cut 1 base from V and 2 bases from J, with 6 bases between. CDR3 length equals 12 residues. Germline V gene data show CDR1 as SQVTM and CDR2 as ANQGSEA. CDR3 nucleotides: TGCAGCGTTGAAGGGCAGGCCTACGAGCAGTACTTC. It translates to CSVEGQAYEQYF.

CDR3 coding DNA: TGCGCCAGCAGCTTGGTACAGGGGGGCGACGAGCAGTACTTC. Amino acids: CASSLVQGGDEQYF. The chain uses TRBV5-1 and TRBJ2-7, with 8 positions matching TRBD1. Germline V CDR1 and CDR2: SGHRS, YFSETQ. The CDR3 runs 14 residues. Unmatched junction bases numbered 4, after V lost 0 bases and J lost 5 bases.

This clonotype has more than one count but fewer than ten. This chain joins TRBV12-3 or TRBV12-4 and TRBJ2-1, with 9 bases lining up with TRBD2. J lost 8 bases, V lost 6 bases, and 11 bases had no gene match. This CDR3 is built from 15 residues. The CDR3 coding sequence is TGTGCCAGCAGACCCCCGGGACTAGCTGAAGATGAGCAGTTCTTC. Amino acids: CASRPPGLAEDEQFF.

In its sample, this clonotype was seen a few times. The rearrangement links TRBV10-3 to TRBJ2-2; 7 bases align to TRBD1. J gave up 0 bases and V 10 bases, and 11 bases lay outside the gene matches. Germline V gene lookup returns CDR1 ENHRY and CDR2 SYGVKD. CDR3 length: 16 amino acids. CDR3 residues: CATLRDSHTNTGELFF. CDR3 in DNA: TGTGCCACACTCCGGGACAGCCATACGAACACCGGGGAGCTGTTTTTT.

This clonotype was observed a few times. The V call is TRBV5-1, the J call TRBJ1-6; D gene unclear. Deletions cut 4 bases from V and 7 bases from J, with 12 bases between. Germline V gene sequence: CDR1 SGHRS, CDR2 YFSETQ. The CDR3 runs to 14 residues. The CDR3 nucleotides read TGCGCCAGCAGCATAGAAGTGGGGAATTCACCCCTCCACTTT. Residues: CASSIEVGNSPLHF.